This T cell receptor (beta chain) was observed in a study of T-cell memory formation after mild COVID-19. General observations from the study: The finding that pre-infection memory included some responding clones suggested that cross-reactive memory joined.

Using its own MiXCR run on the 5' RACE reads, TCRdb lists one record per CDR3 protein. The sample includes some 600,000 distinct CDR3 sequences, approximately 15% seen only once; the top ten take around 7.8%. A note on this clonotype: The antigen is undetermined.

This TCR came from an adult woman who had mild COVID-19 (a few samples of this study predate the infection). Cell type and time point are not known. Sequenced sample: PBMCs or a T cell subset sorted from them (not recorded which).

CDR3 nucleotides: TGTGCCAGCAGCATCCAGGGGCTTAGCACAGATACGCAGTATTTT. This codes for CASSIQGLSTDTQYF. The chain combines TRBV14 with TRBJ2-3, with a possible D match to TRBD1 (6 bases). The germline CDR1 and CDR2 sequences are SGHDN and FVKESK. CDR3 length equals 15 residues. V was clipped by 5 bases and J by 0 bases, with 12 bases between them.